The rows below give T cell receptor beta chains drawn from one sample of a study of shared clonotypes between healthy human individuals. TCRdb's table, derived via immunoSEQ multiplex PCR, lists solely in-frame clones and lacks some. The sample yields 2 million to 2.5 million clones, approximately 94% seen once. Sequencing was performed on naive CD4+ T cells sorted from blood. Every receptor here comes from a young man in good health. Both conserved end residues are part of each CDR3. Size tells how often a clone was seen (once, few, many) or the class of an expanded clone, and some rows leave it out.

V gene: TRBV5-1; J gene: TRBJ2-7; clone size: .; CDR3 protein: CASSLSGGDSYEQYF
V gene: TRBV7-8; J gene: TRBJ2-5; clone size: .; CDR3 protein: CASSLGLAGGEQETQYF
V gene: TRBV18; J gene: TRBJ2-3; clone size: .; CDR3 protein: CASSPLHYTDTQYF
V gene: TRBV19; J gene: TRBJ2-7; clone size: .; CDR3 protein: CASSIEHSRSYEQYF
V gene: TRBV9; J gene: TRBJ2-1; clone size: .; CDR3 protein: CASSVGTRGSFSYNEQFF
V gene: TRBV6-6; J gene: TRBJ1-1; clone size: .; CDR3 protein: CASLNRGGNTEAFF
V gene: TRBV7-3; J gene: TRBJ1-6; clone size: .; CDR3 protein: CASSSNSRGSYNSPLHF
V gene: TRBV18; J gene: TRBJ1-5; clone size: .; CDR3 protein: CASSTLQPLTGRASQPQHF
V gene: TRBV29-1; J gene: TRBJ2-3; clone size: once; CDR3 protein: CSVVFSTDTQYF
V gene: TRBV25-1; J gene: TRBJ1-5; clone size: .; CDR3 protein: CASSDSQLGHQPQHF
V gene: TRBV9; J gene: TRBJ2-5; clone size: .; CDR3 protein: CASSVGWGETQYF
V gene: TRBV18; J gene: TRBJ2-5; clone size: .; CDR3 protein: CASSPGIQETQYF
V gene: TRBV7-9; J gene: TRBJ2-5; clone size: .; CDR3 protein: CASSLGYGGAGYHQETQYF
V gene: TRBV25-1; J gene: TRBJ2-1; clone size: .; CDR3 protein: CASSEEFPYNEQFF
V gene: TRBV5-6; J gene: TRBJ2-1; clone size: .; CDR3 protein: CASSARTGSIYNEQFF
V gene: TRBV6-1; J gene: TRBJ1-5; clone size: .; CDR3 protein: CASSEMPNQPQHF
V gene: TRBV6-1; J gene: TRBJ1-5; clone size: .; CDR3 protein: CASSETSGRSNQPQHF
V gene: TRBV27; J gene: TRBJ1-2; clone size: .; CDR3 protein: CASSRRTGHGYTF
V gene: TRBV5-6; J gene: TRBJ2-7; clone size: once; CDR3 protein: CASSLLGTIHEQYF
V gene: TRBV18; J gene: TRBJ1-3; clone size: .; CDR3 protein: CASSPPGQGPGNTIYF
V gene: TRBV4-1; J gene: TRBJ1-5; clone size: .; CDR3 protein: CASSQVGLNQPQHF
V gene: TRBV6-5; J gene: TRBJ1-5; clone size: .; CDR3 protein: CASSYSALSNQPQHF
V gene: TRBV9; J gene: TRBJ2-2; clone size: .; CDR3 protein: CASSVVVASGELFF
V gene: TRBV6-1; J gene: TRBJ1-5; clone size: .; CDR3 protein: CASSAPPGTGGGRSNQPQHF
V gene: TRBV7-9; J gene: TRBJ2-3; clone size: once; CDR3 protein: CASSLAGVGTDTQYF
V gene: TRBV10-3; J gene: TRBJ2-7; clone size: .; CDR3 protein: CAISSGLALNEQYF
V gene: TRBV19; J gene: TRBJ1-5; clone size: .; CDR3 protein: CASSLQVSNQPQHF
V gene: TRBV6-6; J gene: TRBJ2-7; clone size: .; CDR3 protein: CASSQRQGTYEQYF
V gene: TRBV5-1; J gene: TRBJ2-4; clone size: .; CDR3 protein: CASSLSPGTGGPAKNIQYF
V gene: TRBV21-1; J gene: TRBJ2-5; clone size: .; CDR3 protein: CASTWNYAELAGDPKRTQYF
V gene: TRBV14; J gene: TRBJ2-7; clone size: .; CDR3 protein: CASSPRFGSFYEQYF
V gene: TRBV19; J gene: TRBJ1-5; clone size: few; CDR3 protein: CASSQTGNQPQHF
V gene: TRBV7-2; J gene: TRBJ2-7; clone size: .; CDR3 protein: CASSLERGPNYEQYF
V gene: TRBV7-9; J gene: TRBJ1-3; clone size: .; CDR3 protein: CASSLDGDSGNTIYF
V gene: TRBV2; J gene: TRBJ1-1; clone size: .; CDR3 protein: CANGGKLNTEAFF
V gene: TRBV6-1; J gene: TRBJ2-5; clone size: .; CDR3 protein: CASSEIAGGPETQYF
V gene: TRBV28; J gene: TRBJ1-5; clone size: .; CDR3 protein: CASSFIFSSIDSFSNQPQHF
V gene: TRBV30; J gene: TRBJ1-5; clone size: .; CDR3 protein: CAWSRPNQPQHF
V gene: TRBV6-6; J gene: TRBJ2-3; clone size: .; CDR3 protein: CASRRGGALTDTQYF
V gene: TRBV6-6; J gene: TRBJ1-5; clone size: .; CDR3 protein: CASSYERLSGQPQHF